Below are 12 T cell receptor beta chains sequenced from a single sample in a study of blood T cell repertoires in COVID-19. Generated by immunoSEQ multiplex PCR, the TCRdb table keeps only in-frame clones and is missing some. The data hold around 170,000 clones, with roughly 77% observed a single time. Sequencing was done on a sample of peripheral blood. All receptors come from a man in his sixties or seventies with active or convalescent COVID-19.

This chain links TRBV7-2 with TRBJ1-1; weak D call: TRBD1 (6 bases). V gave up 4 bases and J gave up 4 bases, with 13 bases separating them. Germline V gives CDR1 SGHTA, CDR2 FQGNSA. The CDR3 runs to 14 residues. In DNA, the CDR3 is TGTGCCAGCAGCTGGGGGCCTGGGGGCACTGAAGCTTTCTTT. Protein product: CASSWGPGGTEAFF. Looking up the rest from reference TRBV7-2 and TRBJ1-1 gives the full variable domain: GAGVSQSPSNKVTEKGKDVELRCDPISGHTALYWYRQSLGQGLEFLIYFQGNSAPDKSGLPSDRFSAERTGGSVSTLTIQRTQQEDSAVYLCASSWGPGGTEAFFGQGTRLTVV.

This clone has more than one count but fewer than ten. Written as DNA, the CDR3 is TGTGCCAGCAGCTTAGTATGGGGCAGGGGCCAAGAGACCCAGTACTTC. It is translated as CASSLVWGRGQETQYF. J is TRBJ2-5 and V is TRBV7-2, with a tentative D call TRBD1 (6 bases). V shed 1 base and J shed 1 base, with 13 bases lying between them. CDR1 is SGHTA, CDR2 FQGNSA, per germline. CDR3 length equals 16 residues.

V gene TRBV15 combines with J gene TRBJ2-7; the match to TRBD1 covers 9 bases. The CDR3 loop spans 15 amino acids. The J segment lost 6 bases and the V segment lost 0 bases, leaving 6 bases of the junction unmatched. The germline CDR1 and CDR2 sequences are LNHNV and YYDKDF (reference sequence). CDR3 sequence reads: CATSRDGTGSGEQYF. As DNA, the CDR3 is TGTGCCACCAGCAGAGACGGGACAGGGAGTGGCGAGCAGTACTTC.

This chain links TRBV5-1 with TRBJ2-7; the D is unclear. Between the trimmed V and J ends, which lost 5 bases and 5 bases, there was a span of 14 bases. This CDR3 comprises 13 residues. Germline CDR1 is SGHRS and CDR2 is YFSETQ. CDR3 nucleotides: TGCGCCAGCAGTTCCCCGGGTTTCGACGAGCAGTACTTC. Translating gives CASSSPGFDEQYF. The full variable domain, in which reference TRBV5-1 and TRBJ2-7 provide the parts outside the CDR3, is KAGVTQTPRYLIKTRGQQVTLSCSPISGHRSVSWYQQTPGQGLQFLFEYFSETQRNKGNFPGRFSGRQFSNSRSEMNVSTLELGDSALYLCASSSPGFDEQYFGPGTRLTVT.

This clone showed up just once. The chain has TRBV19 and TRBJ2-7; 8 bases fit TRBD2. The ends lost 3 bases at V and 7 bases at J; junction bases unmatched: 11. CDR1 is LNHDA and CDR2 is SQIVND in the germline V gene (reference sequence). This CDR3 has 15 residues. The CDR3 DNA follows: TGTGCCAGTAGTATCGGGGCGGGGGGCCTCCTGGAGCAGTACTTC. Amino acids: CASSIGAGGLLEQYF.

The chain has TRBV6-5 and TRBJ1-1, with a weak D call TRBD1 (5 bases). This CDR3 is built from 16 residues. Per germline, CDR1 MNHEY and CDR2 SVGAGI. V lost 0 bases, J lost 1 base, and 12 bases lay in between. CDR3 region: CASSYSTVGQNTEAFF. The CDR3 coding sequence is TGTGCCAGCAGTTACTCGACCGTGGGGCAGAACACTGAAGCTTTCTTT.

Concerning this clone itself: The identical CDR3 is also encoded by other nucleotide sequences in the sample. The genes are TRBV6-5 and TRBJ1-5; D is unresolved. Germline CDR1 reads MNHEY; CDR2 reads SVGAGI. This CDR3 is 13 amino acids long. The germline V and J ends were trimmed by 6 bases and 4 bases, with 10 bases remaining between them. CDR3 sequence reads: CASSLAGNQPQHF. CDR3 bases: TGTGCCAGCAGCCTGGCGGGGAATCAGCCCCAGCATTTT.

The rearrangement joins TRBV5-1 to TRBJ2-5; TRBD2 is a possible D gene (5 bases). The germline V gene encodes CDR1 SGHRS and CDR2 YFSETQ. V lost 0 bases and J lost 5, with 5 bases in between. The CDR3 is 12 residues long. The CDR3 sequence: CASSLAGETQYF. The DNA for the CDR3 is TGCGCCAGCAGCTTGGCGGGGGAGACCCAGTACTTC.

A few counts support this clone. The chain has TRBV5-4 and TRBJ2-1, with 7 bases lining up with TRBD1. V lost 7 bases and J lost 8; bases outside the gene matches: 9. Germline CDR1 and CDR2: SGHNT and YYREEE (reference sequence). The CDR3 covers 13 residues. The CDR3 sequence is CASRQGQFYEQFF. The CDR3 DNA follows: TGTGCCAGCCGACAGGGACAGTTCTATGAGCAGTTCTTC.

This clone was seen more than once but under ten times. The V and J genes are TRBV3-1 (or the pseudogene TRBV3-2) and TRBJ1-2; no reliable D call. The CDR3 consists of 14 residues. CDR1 is LGHDT, CDR2 YNNKEL, per germline (reference sequence). Trimming removed 1 base from V and 6 bases from J, with 12 bases in between. CDR3 in amino acids: CASSQVMAGDGYTF. CDR3 DNA sequence: TGTGCCAGCAGCCAAGTAATGGCGGGAGATGGCTACACCTTC.

The chain links TRBV5-4 to TRBJ1-2, with D tentatively TRBD1 (5 bases). CDR1 and CDR2 from the germline V gene are SGHNT and YYREEE (reference sequence). V lost 0 bases to trimming and J lost 7 bases, with 10 bases between them. The CDR3 extends over 13 amino acids. The CDR3 loop reads CASSLDRFSGYTF. The CDR3, as DNA: TGTGCCAGCAGCTTGGACAGGTTTAGTGGCTACACCTTC.

The V and J genes are TRBV12-3 or TRBV12-4 and TRBJ1-4, with D uncertain. Trimming removed 5 bases at V and 7 bases at J, with 8 bases between. The CDR3 spans 12 residues. The CDR3 region has the DNA TGTGCCAGCAGTGGCCCCTTTGAAAAACTGTTTTTT. Amino acid sequence: CASSGPFEKLFF.